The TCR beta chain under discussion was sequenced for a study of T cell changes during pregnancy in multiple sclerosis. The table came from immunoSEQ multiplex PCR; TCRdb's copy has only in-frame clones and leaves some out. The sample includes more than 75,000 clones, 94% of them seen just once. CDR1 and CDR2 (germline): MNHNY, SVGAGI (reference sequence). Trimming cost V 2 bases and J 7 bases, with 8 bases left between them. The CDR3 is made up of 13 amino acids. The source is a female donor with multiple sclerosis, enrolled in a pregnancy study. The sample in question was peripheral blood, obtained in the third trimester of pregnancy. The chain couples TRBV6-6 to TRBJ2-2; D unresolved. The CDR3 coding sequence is TGTGCCAGCAGTTACGGTGCCGGCGGGGAGCTGTTTTTT. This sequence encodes CASSYGAGGELFF.